Shown below are 23 T cell receptor beta chains from a single sample sequenced in a study of T cell changes during pregnancy in multiple sclerosis. The protocol was immunoSEQ multiplex PCR, while the TCRdb copy is restricted to in-frame clones and leaves out a portion. Of tens of thousands of clones in the sample, roughly 90% were seen once. The input for sequencing was CD4+ T cells from peripheral blood mononuclear cells, taken after pregnancy. Every receptor here comes from a female donor with multiple sclerosis, enrolled in a pregnancy study.

The rearrangement joins TRBV7-2 to TRBJ1-1, with a weak D call TRBD1 (5 bases). The CDR3 has 13 residues. Germline loops: CDR1 SGHTA, CDR2 FQGNSA. V was cut by 3 bases and J by 1 base, with 6 bases left in between. CDR3 coding DNA: TGTGCCAGCAGCTTCCAGGGGAACACTGAAGCTTTCTTT. It specifies CASSFQGNTEAFF.

V is TRBV4-1 and J is TRBJ2-5, with a weak D call TRBD1 (6 bases). V was shortened by 4 bases and J by 2 bases, with 8 bases between the two germline ends. The CDR3 runs 13 residues. Per germline, CDR1 MGHRA and CDR2 YSYEKL. Written as DNA, the CDR3 is TGCGCCAGCAGCCTACAGGGTCAAGAGACCCAGTACTTC. Its translation: CASSLQGQETQYF.

The chain employs TRBV30 and TRBJ1-2; tentative D call: TRBD1 (5 bases). This CDR3 spans 13 amino acids. Germline assignment: CDR1 GTSNPN and CDR2 SVGIG (reference sequence). Trimming left V 5 bases short and J 4 bases short, with 14 bases between. CDR3 residues: CAWSKGSGYGYTF. For the CDR3, the DNA is TGTGCCTGGTCGAAGGGGTCGGGCTATGGCTACACCTTC.

This chain connects TRBV11-2 to TRBJ2-3, with 11 bases that match TRBD1. The germline CDR1 and CDR2 sequences are SGHAT and FQNNGV. Unmatched junction bases numbered 3, after V lost 4 bases and J lost 3 bases. The CDR3 runs 15 residues. DNA for the CDR3: TGTGCCAGCAGCTATGGGACAGGGGGAACAGATACGCAGTATTTT. Its protein product is CASSYGTGGTDTQYF.

The V gene is TRBV4-1, the J gene TRBJ1-3; D gene uncertain. CDR1 is MGHRA, CDR2 YSYEKL, per germline. Between the trimmed V and J ends, which lost 0 bases and 2 bases, there was a span of 11 bases. This CDR3 contains 16 residues. The CDR3 here is CASSQDRARPGNTIYF. CDR3 DNA sequence: TGCGCCAGCAGCCAAGATCGCGCCAGGCCTGGAAACACCATATATTTT.

This clone showed up just a few times. The chain links TRBV5-4 to TRBJ1-1; D unclear. V shed 4 bases and J shed 4 bases, with 11 bases lying between them. Germline CDR1 SGHNT, CDR2 YYREEE (reference sequence). The CDR3 extends over 13 amino acids. CDR3 nucleotides: TGTGCCAGCAGCGGGCAGGTAGGCACTGAAGCTTTCTTT. This encodes CASSGQVGTEAFF.

This clone was observed a few times. The rearrangement links TRBV6-6 to TRBJ2-7; maybe TRBD1 (5 bases). CDR3 length: 16 amino acids. In germline, CDR1 is MNHNY, CDR2 SVGAGI (reference sequence). V lost 3 bases and J lost 1, with 16 bases in between. The CDR3: CASSYKHADTSYEQYF. CDR3 nucleotides: TGTGCCAGCAGTTATAAACACGCGGACACTTCCTACGAGCAGTACTTC.

The rearrangement uses TRBV5-3 and TRBJ2-7, with TRBD1 matching over 8 bases. TRBV5-3 belongs to the ORF category, with a function that is uncertain. The CDR3 spans 14 residues. J was trimmed by 3 bases and V by 4 bases; bases with no gene match: 6. The DNA of the CDR3 is TGTGCCAGAAGCCGGGACAGGCGCTTCTACGAGCAGTACTTC. This sequence encodes CARSRDRRFYEQYF.

The genes are TRBV6-1 and TRBJ1-1; D uncertain. V lost 6 bases and J 3 bases, leaving 11 bases between the germline ends. The CDR3 is made up of 13 amino acids. The germline CDR1 and CDR2 sequences are MNHNS and SASEGT. The CDR3, as DNA: TGTGCCAGCAGGAAGAACTCCGACACTGAAGCTTTCTTT. Amino acid sequence: CASRKNSDTEAFF.

This clone was counted only a few times. The chain uses TRBV7-8 and TRBJ1-6; D not certain. The V end was cut by 5 bases, the J end by 8 bases, with 4 bases between. Germline assignment: CDR1 SGHVS and CDR2 FQNEAQ. The CDR3 has 11 amino acids. The chain's CDR3 is CASSPDSPLHF. As DNA, the CDR3 is TGTGCCAGCAGCCCCGATTCACCCCTCCACTTT.

This chain connects TRBV9 to TRBJ1-3; tentative D call: TRBD1 (5 bases). CDR1 is SGDLS, CDR2 YYNGEE, per germline. The CDR3 runs to 17 residues. V was clipped by 0 bases and J by 0 bases, with 13 bases between them. In DNA, the CDR3 is TGTGCCAGCAGCGTAGGGGGGGGACCGAGCTCTGGAAACACCATATATTTT. The encoded protein is CASSVGGGPSSGNTIYF.

This rearrangement joins TRBV11-3 to TRBJ2-1, with 14 bases aligning to TRBD2. Germline assignment: CDR1 SGHNT and CDR2 YENEEA. Trimming cost V 5 bases and J 14 bases; bases outside gene matches: 5. The CDR3 has 13 amino acids. The CDR3 here is CASSPTSGGAEFF. The DNA of the CDR3 is TGTGCCAGCAGCCCGACTAGCGGGGGGGCCGAGTTCTTC.

This clone was detected only a few times. This chain links TRBV18 with TRBJ1-3, with D uncertain. Trimming left V 5 bases short and J 0 bases short, with 5 bases between. CDR1 and CDR2 (germline): KGHSH, LQKENI. CDR3 length: 13 residues. The chain's CDR3 is CASSTDSGNTIYF. As DNA, the CDR3 is TGTGCCAGCTCAACAGACTCTGGAAACACCATATATTTT. The complete variable domain, with remaining parts taken from reference TRBV18 and TRBJ1-3, reads NAGVMQNPRHLVRRRGQEARLRCSPMKGHSHVYWYRQLPEEGLKFMVYLQKENIIDESGMPKERFSAEFPKEGPSILRIQQVVRGDSAAYFCASSTDSGNTIYFGEGSWLTVV.

The chain joins TRBV14 to TRBJ2-6, with D possibly being TRBD1 (5 bases). This CDR3 is built from 17 residues. With 2 bases removed from V and 2 bases from J, the gap between germline ends came to 13 bases. CDR1 is SGHDN and CDR2 is FVKESK in the germline V gene. The CDR3 DNA follows: TGTGCCAGCAGCCAATTAAACAGGTTCCCTGGGGCCAACGTCCTGACTTTC. It encodes CASSQLNRFPGANVLTF.

The chain has TRBV12-5 and TRBJ2-3; 7 nucleotides agree with TRBD1. CDR3 length: 13 residues. Germline CDR1 reads LGHNT; CDR2 reads FRNRAP. The V and J ends lost 9 bases and 2 bases, in that order; junction bases with no gene match: 5. CDR3 region: CASRQGATDTQYF. The CDR3 DNA is TGTGCTAGCCGACAGGGCGCCACAGATACGCAGTATTTT.

This rearrangement joins TRBV7-2 to TRBJ2-4; 9 bases align to TRBD1. The CDR3 extends over 17 amino acids. Germline V lookup: CDR1 SGHTA, CDR2 FQGNSA. The V segment lost 5 bases and the J segment 6 bases; nucleotides outside the gene matches: 14. CDR3 in DNA: TGTGCCAGCAGCCCGGGACAGGGACTTGGGTCGTTAAACATTCAGTACTTC. It is translated as CASSPGQGLGSLNIQYF.

The rearrangement links TRBV18 to TRBJ1-1; 11 bases line up with TRBD1. The germline V gene has CDR1 KGHSH and CDR2 LQKENI. Trimming cost V 2 bases and J 0 bases; bases outside gene matches: 2. The CDR3 totals 16 residues. CDR3 region: CASSPGQGALNTEAFF. As DNA, the CDR3 is TGTGCCAGCTCACCAGGACAGGGGGCCTTGAACACTGAAGCTTTCTTT.

The chain carries TRBV6-1 and TRBJ1-3; TRBD1 matches at 7 bases. The CDR3 totals 13 residues. CDR1 and CDR2 from the germline V gene are MNHNS and SASEGT. Trimming at V came to 6 bases and at J to 10 bases, leaving 9 bases not matched to a gene. The CDR3 bases are TGTGCCAGCAGAGACAGGGCGATAAGAACCATATATTTT. It yields the protein CASRDRAIRTIYF.

The rearrangement joins TRBV18 to TRBJ1-5; maybe TRBD1 (6 bases). With 1 base removed from V and 5 bases from J, the gap between germline ends came to 9 bases. The CDR3 consists of 14 residues. Germline lookup yields CDR1 KGHSH and CDR2 LQKENI. The CDR3 sequence is CASSPLGGDQPQHF. For the CDR3, the DNA is TGTGCCAGCTCACCACTAGGGGGAGATCAGCCCCAGCATTTT.

The chain joins TRBV19 to TRBJ2-2; 7 nucleotides agree with TRBD1. Per germline, CDR1 LNHDA and CDR2 SQIVND (reference sequence). The CDR3 is 15 amino acids. V was clipped by 3 bases and J by 4 bases; unmatched bases: 5. CDR3 in DNA: TGTGCCAGTAGTATTCGGGACAGCAGCACCGGGGAGCTGTTTTTT. Its protein is CASSIRDSSTGELFF.

The chain links TRBV19 to TRBJ2-3, with D possibly being TRBD2 (6 bases). From germline, CDR1 is LNHDA and CDR2 SQIVND (reference sequence). The CDR3 covers 14 residues. Trimming left V 6 bases short and J 0 bases short, with 10 bases between. The CDR3 DNA sequence: TGTGCCAGTAGGCGGGACCGAAGCACAGATACGCAGTATTTT. Its protein is CASRRDRSTDTQYF.

The V call is TRBV27, the J call TRBJ2-3; 16 bases line up with TRBD2. The CDR3 sequence is 18 residues long. CDR1 is MNHEY and CDR2 is SMNVEV in the germline V gene (reference sequence). V lost 3 bases, J lost 4 bases, and 7 bases stayed unmatched. CDR3 nucleotides: TGTGCCAGCAGTTTGGGGACTAGCGGGGGGGCCGGTCCAGATACGCAGTATTTT. This encodes CASSLGTSGGAGPDTQYF.

V is TRBV10-1 and J is TRBJ1-1; possible D gene TRBD1, 5 bases. Trimming cost V 3 bases and J 10 bases, with 27 bases left between them. This CDR3 is built from 17 residues. Germline CDR1 reads WNHNN; CDR2 reads SYGVQD (reference sequence). The CDR3: CASSEPLVSAGGDRAFF. In DNA form, the CDR3 reads TGCGCCAGCAGTGAACCTCTTGTTTCAGCGGGGGGGGATCGAGCTTTCTTT.